The next 17 T cell receptor beta chains were all read from a single sample in a study of blood T cell repertoires in COVID-19. TCRdb keeps only in-frame clones here, not all; method: immunoSEQ multiplex PCR. The table records nearly 80,000 clones, about four fifths of them present only once. The sequenced sample was peripheral blood. These receptors were taken from a woman aged 65 to 85 with acute or convalescent COVID-19.

The V and J genes are TRBV7-2 and TRBJ2-5, with D maybe TRBD1 (5 bases). CDR3 length equals 14 residues. CDR1 is SGHTA and CDR2 is FQGNSA in the germline V gene. Trimming took off 4 bases at V and 7 bases at J, with 16 bases between the two ends. The CDR3 protein is CASSSDSPIGTQYF. As DNA, the CDR3 is TGTGCCAGCAGCTCCGACAGCCCGATAGGGACCCAGTACTTC.

V and J are TRBV5-1 and TRBJ1-2; TRBD1 matches at 9 bases. V lost 4 bases, J lost 6 bases, and 10 bases stayed unmatched. Germline values: CDR1 SGHRS, CDR2 YFSETQ. The CDR3 length is 15 residues. This CDR3 is CASSARTGVIHGYTF. In DNA form, the CDR3 reads TGCGCCAGCAGCGCCCGGACAGGGGTTATCCATGGCTACACCTTC.

This clone was recorded once. This chain joins TRBV4-2 and TRBJ2-1; a possible D gene is TRBD2 (5 bases). Germline assignment: CDR1 LGHNA and CDR2 YNFKEQ. V lost 1 base, J lost 4 bases, and 14 bases lay in between. This CDR3 is 16 amino acids long. The CDR3 DNA sequence: TGTGCCAGCAGCCAAGTGCCCGGCGGGCCTTACAATGAGCAGTTCTTC. This sequence encodes CASSQVPGGPYNEQFF.

V usage is TRBV19 and J usage is TRBJ2-2; 7 bases map to TRBD2. CDR1 is LNHDA, CDR2 SQIVND, per germline (reference sequence). J was trimmed by 2 bases and V by 3 bases; bases with no gene match: 6. The CDR3 has 16 residues. The CDR3 loop is CASSMGAGLNTGELFF. The CDR3 DNA sequence: TGTGCCAGTAGTATGGGAGCGGGACTTAACACCGGGGAGCTGTTTTTT.

This chain joins TRBV24-1 and TRBJ2-2, with 13 bases matching TRBD2. The CDR3 contains 19 residues. Trimming removed 4 bases from V and 5 bases from J; junction bases left unmatched: 12. From germline, CDR1 is KGHDR and CDR2 SFDVKD. The CDR3 DNA reads as TGTGCCACCAGTGAATCGCGACTAGCGGGAGGCGCGGTGACCGGGGAGCTGTTTTTT. Its protein is CATSESRLAGGAVTGELFF.

The chain joins TRBV5-1 to TRBJ1-4; weak D call: TRBD1 (6 bases). The CDR3 spans 12 residues. V was clipped by 5 bases and J by 7 bases, with 9 bases between them. Germline V gene data show CDR1 as SGHRS and CDR2 as YFSETQ. The CDR3: CASRDSSEKLFF. DNA for the CDR3: TGCGCCAGCAGGGACAGTAGTGAAAAACTGTTTTTT.

The chain employs TRBV30 and TRBJ1-2, with D uncertain. The CDR3 extends over 13 amino acids. Trimming took off 4 bases at V and 4 bases at J, with 13 bases between the two ends. Germline V gene lookup returns CDR1 GTSNPN and CDR2 SVGIG (reference sequence). This CDR3 is CAWTRGVAYGYTF. CDR3 nucleotide sequence: TGTGCCTGGACTAGAGGCGTCGCCTATGGCTACACCTTC.

The genes are TRBV20-1 and TRBJ1-4; D is ambiguous. V was trimmed by 6 bases and J by 7 bases, leaving 6 bases between them. Germline V gene sequence: CDR1 DFQATT, CDR2 SNEGSKA (reference sequence). This CDR3 has 10 amino acids. This chain's CDR3 is CSARREKLFF. The CDR3 DNA reads as TGCAGTGCCAGGCGTGAAAAACTGTTTTTT.

The V and J genes are TRBV30 and TRBJ1-1; 10 nucleotides align to TRBD1. Germline V gives CDR1 GTSNPN, CDR2 SVGIG (reference sequence). J was trimmed by 0 bases and V by 2 bases; bases with no gene match: 3. The CDR3 extends over 15 amino acids. CDR3 DNA sequence: TGTGCCTGGAGTTCCGGGACAGGGGTGAACACTGAAGCTTTCTTT. Its translation: CAWSSGTGVNTEAFF.

There are a few counts of this clone. The chain has TRBV24-1 and TRBJ2-1, with 14 bases fitting TRBD2. V lost 7 bases and J lost 7; bases outside the gene matches: 2. CDR1 and CDR2 (germline): KGHDR, SFDVKD. This CDR3 has 14 amino acids. CDR3 in DNA: TGTGCCACCAGCTGGACTAGCGGGAGGAATGAGCAGTTCTTC. Amino acids: CATSWTSGRNEQFF.

The chain uses TRBV5-4 and TRBJ2-3, with 13 nucleotides matching TRBD2. CDR3 length equals 16 residues. The V gene end was trimmed by 5 bases and the J gene end by 0 bases; junction bases not matched to a gene: 3. The germline V gene encodes CDR1 SGHNT and CDR2 YYREEE (reference sequence). The CDR3 loop reads CASSRLAGGSTDTQYF. The CDR3 DNA is TGTGCCAGCAGTCGACTAGCGGGGGGAAGCACAGATACGCAGTATTTT.

The sample holds one count of this clone. The rearrangement joins TRBV5-6 to TRBJ2-1, with 8 bases lining up with TRBD2. This CDR3 is 15 amino acids long. Germline loops: CDR1 SGHDT, CDR2 YYEEEE. V shed 1 base, J shed 4 bases, and the junction held 4 bases outside the gene matches. CDR3 sequence (DNA): TGTGCCAGCAGCTTGAACAGCGGGAGTTACAATGAGCAGTTCTTC. Residues: CASSLNSGSYNEQFF.

The chain carries TRBV29-1 and TRBJ1-4, with 9 positions matching TRBD1. The germline CDR1 and CDR2 sequences are SQVTM and ANQGSEA. There are 14 residues in the CDR3. Trimming took 6 bases from V and 8 from J; bases not matched to a gene: 10. The CDR3 loop reads CSVESGTGHEKLFF. The CDR3 region has the DNA TGCAGCGTAGAGTCCGGGACAGGGCACGAAAAACTGTTTTTT.

The CDR3 region is CASSIRLAGVGEQYF. The CDR3 DNA reads as TGTGCCAGCAGCATAAGACTAGCGGGAGTGGGTGAGCAGTACTTC. The chain is built from TRBV11-1 and TRBJ2-7; 12 nucleotides match TRBD2. The germline V gene has CDR1 SGHAT and CDR2 FQDESV (reference sequence). J was trimmed by 7 bases and V by 5 bases; bases with no gene match: 9. This CDR3 region has 15 residues. Drawing the rest from reference TRBV11-1 and TRBJ2-7, the complete variable domain is EAEVAQSPRYKITEKSQAVAFWCDPISGHATLYWYRQILGQGPELLVQFQDESVVDDSQLPKDRFSAERLKGVDSTLKIQPAELGDSAMYLCASSIRLAGVGEQYFGPGTRLTVT.

This clone came up once. This chain joins TRBV7-9 and TRBJ2-1; D unclear. Germline CDR1 reads SEHNR; CDR2 reads FQNEAQ (reference sequence). Deletions cut 2 bases from V and 3 bases from J, with 5 bases between. The CDR3 is 13 amino acids. Written as DNA, the CDR3 is TGTGCCAGCAGCTTACGGGTCTACAATGAGCAGTTCTTC. Translating it yields CASSLRVYNEQFF.

This chain connects TRBV7-2 to TRBJ2-5; TRBD1 agrees at 7 bases. The V and J ends lost 6 bases and 0 bases, in that order; junction bases with no gene match: 10. CDR1 and CDR2 from the germline V gene are SGHTA and FQGNSA. CDR3 size: 16 residues. CDR3: CASSRRGTAHQETQYF. The CDR3 bases are TGTGCCAGCAGTCGTAGGGGGACAGCCCACCAAGAGACCCAGTACTTC.

This chain uses TRBV7-9 with TRBJ2-5, with D possibly being TRBD1 (5 bases). The CDR3 spans 15 residues. In germline, CDR1 is SEHNR, CDR2 FQNEAQ (reference sequence). With 5 bases removed from V and 1 base from J, the gap between germline ends came to 14 bases. CDR3 amino acids: CASSIRYRRQETQYF. As DNA, the CDR3 is TGTGCCAGCAGCATCCGCTACAGGCGCCAAGAGACCCAGTACTTC.